The 21 T cell receptor beta chains in this list originate from one sample, sequenced in a study of long-term antiretroviral therapy in people with HIV. They ran version v3.0 of the immunoSEQ assay at survey level. Sequencing used immunoSEQ multiplex PCR; TCRdb keeps in-frame clones, though not all of them. Altogether some 31,000 clones are present, about 90% being singletons, with the ten largest covering roughly 13%. The source material was unsorted PBMCs, sampled 1.1 years after starting antiretroviral therapy. These receptor sequences come from a man younger than 30 with HIV.

This chain uses TRBV5-5 with TRBJ1-4, with D unresolved. Germline lookup yields CDR1 SGHKS and CDR2 YYEKEE (reference sequence). The V end was cut by 2 bases, the J end by 0 bases, with 11 bases between. The CDR3 totals 16 residues. This CDR3 is CASSFRPTATNEKLFF. The CDR3 bases are TGTGCCAGCAGCTTTAGGCCAACAGCAACTAATGAAAAACTGTTTTTT.

The DNA for the CDR3 is TGTGCCAGCAGCAAAGGTGGAGAGTGCTGTGAAAAACTGTTTTTT. Its protein is CASSKGGECCEKLFF. This chain links TRBV21-1 with TRBJ1-4. TRBV21-1 is a recognized pseudogene. CDR3 length: 15 residues.

This clone was recorded only once. The rearrangement uses TRBV5-8 and TRBJ1-4; 8 nucleotides match TRBD1. Germline CDR1 and CDR2: SGHTS and YDEGEE. The CDR3 covers 14 residues. J gave up 3 bases and V 5 bases, and 3 bases lay outside the gene matches. The CDR3 loop is CASRDRAANEKLFF. The CDR3 DNA sequence: TGTGCCAGCAGGGACAGGGCCGCTAATGAAAAACTGTTTTTT.

This clone was seen once. J is TRBJ1-2 and V is TRBV9; no clear D gene. The ends were cut back, 0 bases at V and 3 bases at J, with 15 bases in the middle. This CDR3 comprises 16 residues. CDR1 SGDLS and CDR2 YYNGEE come from the germline V gene. CDR3 loop: CASSVGLGQAYYGYTF. Here the CDR3 DNA reads TGTGCCAGCAGCGTAGGCTTGGGTCAGGCGTACTATGGCTACACCTTC.

The J gene is TRBJ2-2, the V gene TRBV10-3, with D possibly being TRBD1 (5 bases). V was trimmed by 6 bases and J by 3 bases, leaving 11 bases between them. Germline CDR1 ENHRY, CDR2 SYGVKD. The CDR3 contains 14 residues. This chain's CDR3 is CAIRGQSDTGELFF. In nucleotides, the CDR3 is TGTGCCATCAGGGGGCAAAGTGACACCGGGGAGCTGTTTTTT.

The genes are TRBV18 and TRBJ2-5; D might be TRBD2 (6 bases). CDR1 KGHSH and CDR2 LQKENI come from the germline V gene. Trimming pared 3 bases from V and 0 bases from J, leaving 17 bases between. This CDR3 contains 17 residues. CDR3 loop: CASSPQGGPRNQETQYF. The CDR3 nucleotides read TGTGCCAGCTCACCCCAGGGAGGACCGCGAAACCAAGAGACCCAGTACTTC.

The gene calls are TRBV19 and TRBJ1-2; D is unclear. Germline lookup yields CDR1 LNHDA and CDR2 SQIVND (reference sequence). Trimming pared 4 bases from V and 7 bases from J, leaving 13 bases between. The CDR3 extends over 13 amino acids. DNA of the CDR3: TGTGCCAGTAGTAGAGTAGGTTCGAGTGGCTACACCTTC. This gives the protein CASSRVGSSGYTF.

The chain links TRBV20-1 to TRBJ1-1, with D unclear. In germline, CDR1 is DFQATT, CDR2 SNEGSKA (reference sequence). The CDR3 totals 11 residues. CDR3 sequence: CSAGINTEAFF. CDR3 coding DNA: TGCAGCGCCGGCATCAACACTGAAGCTTTCTTT.

This clone occurred once. CDR3 region: CASSLNVGFQPQHF. Here the CDR3 DNA reads TGTGCCAGCAGCTTAAATGTTGGGTTCCAGCCCCAGCATTTT. The chain is built from TRBV7-2 and TRBJ1-5; D gene unclear. The germline CDR1 and CDR2 sequences are SGHTA and FQGNSA. The CDR3 contains 14 residues. Trimming cost V 2 bases and J 7 bases, with 12 bases left between them.

The chain combines TRBV27 with TRBJ2-7, with 8 bases that match TRBD1. Germline CDR1 reads MNHEY; CDR2 reads SMNVEV (reference sequence). V shed 4 bases, J shed 0 bases, and the junction held 5 bases outside the gene matches. The CDR3 is 15 amino acids. CDR3 residues: CASSSSDRASYEQYF. For the CDR3, the DNA is TGTGCCAGCAGTTCCTCGGACAGGGCCTCCTACGAGCAGTACTTC.

By share of the sample, this clone is large. Other DNA sequences in the sample encode the same CDR3. The gene calls are TRBV30 and TRBJ1-1, with TRBD1 as a possible D gene (5 bases). Trimming shortened V by 5 bases and J by 4 bases, and 11 bases separated the two germline ends. CDR1 GTSNPN and CDR2 SVGIG come from the germline V gene (reference sequence). This CDR3 region has 12 residues. CDR3 in DNA: TGTGCCTGGGGGGCAGGTTTCACTGAAGCTTTCTTT. Amino acid sequence: CAWGAGFTEAFF.

This chain uses TRBV4-1 with TRBJ1-1, with D possibly matching TRBD1 (5 bases). This CDR3 has 15 residues. The germline V gene has CDR1 MGHRA and CDR2 YSYEKL. Trimming cost V 4 bases and J 6 bases, with 18 bases left between them. CDR3: CASSRQSGTGAEAFF. CDR3 nucleotides: TGCGCCAGCAGCCGCCAATCCGGGACTGGCGCTGAAGCTTTCTTT.

This clone was counted between two and nine times. V and J are TRBV19 and TRBJ1-2; possibly TRBD1 for D (6 bases). Trimming shortened V by 5 bases and J by 5 bases, and 12 bases separated the two germline ends. CDR3 length: 13 amino acids. CDR1 and CDR2 (germline): LNHDA, SQIVND (reference sequence). The CDR3 reads CASSPGTNYGYTF. Written as DNA, the CDR3 is TGTGCCAGTAGTCCCGGGACAAATTATGGCTACACCTTC.

The gene calls are TRBV29-1 and TRBJ2-7, with 8 nucleotides matching TRBD1. CDR1 SQVTM and CDR2 ANQGSEA come from the germline V gene. After removal of 1 base from V and 3 bases from J, the junction contained 2 bases not matched to a gene. This CDR3 spans 13 amino acids. The CDR3 spells CSVEVDRDYEQYF. CDR3 sequence (DNA): TGCAGCGTTGAAGTGGACAGGGACTACGAGCAGTACTTC.

CDR3 DNA: TGTGCCAGCAACCGACAGGGAATCACAGATACGCAGTATTTT. Protein product: CASNRQGITDTQYF. The chain uses TRBV9 and TRBJ2-3; 7 bases match TRBD1. The CDR3 sequence is 14 residues long. CDR1 is SGDLS, CDR2 YYNGEE, per germline. V lost 6 bases to trimming and J lost 2 bases; unmatched junction nucleotides: 6. The full variable domain, completed using reference TRBV9 and TRBJ2-3, is DSGVTQTPKHLITATGQRVTLRCSPRSGDLSVYWYQQSLDQGLQFLIQYYNGEERAKGNILERFSAQQFPDLHSELNLSSLELGDSALYFCASNRQGITDTQYFGPGTRLTVL.

V and J are TRBV29-1 and TRBJ2-7; 9 nucleotides line up with TRBD2. This CDR3 is 13 amino acids long. Trimming removed 4 bases from V and 2 bases from J; junction bases left unmatched: 3. Germline CDR1 and CDR2: SQVTM and ANQGSEA. The CDR3 bases are TGCAGCGTTGTGGGCGGGGGGGCCTACGAGCAGTACTTC. Its protein is CSVVGGGAYEQYF.

This rearrangement joins TRBV6-5 to TRBJ2-1; D is ambiguous. There are 14 residues in the CDR3. Between the trimmed V and J ends, which lost 0 bases and 4 bases, there was a span of 7 bases. Per the germline V gene, CDR1 is MNHEY and CDR2 is SVGAGI. The CDR3 is CASSYSSEYNEQFF. The CDR3 DNA reads as TGTGCCAGCAGTTACTCGTCGGAATACAATGAGCAGTTCTTC.

The chain combines TRBV29-1 with TRBJ2-3; 11 nucleotides agree with TRBD2. CDR1 is SQVTM, CDR2 ANQGSEA, per germline. This CDR3 has 15 amino acids. V shed 7 bases, J shed 2 bases, and the junction held 8 bases outside the gene matches. The CDR3 spells CSAVLAGGATDTQYF. The DNA of the CDR3 is TGCAGCGCCGTCCTAGCGGGAGGAGCCACAGATACGCAGTATTTT.

The chain links TRBV28 to TRBJ2-7; 11 bases match TRBD2. Germline V gene data show CDR1 as MDHEN and CDR2 as SYDVKM. CDR3 length equals 15 residues. V trimming: 4 bases; J trimming: 5 bases; junction bases outside the gene matches: 7. In DNA, the CDR3 is TGTGCCAGCAGTTCCCTGACTAGCGGGAACCACGAGCAGTACTTC. It specifies CASSSLTSGNHEQYF.

This chain joins TRBV11-2 and TRBJ1-2, with D possibly TRBD1 on 6 matching bases. CDR3 length: 14 amino acids. The germline CDR1 and CDR2 sequences are SGHAT and FQNNGV. V gave up 1 base and J gave up 3 bases, with 9 bases separating them. The CDR3 DNA follows: TGTGCCAGCAGCTTAGCGGGACACCACTATGGCTACACCTTC. It translates to CASSLAGHHYGYTF.

The rearrangement links TRBV7-3 to TRBJ1-2, with D tentatively TRBD1 (5 bases). This CDR3 is 14 amino acids long. Trimming shortened V by 5 bases and J by 8 bases, and 18 bases separated the two germline ends. Germline V CDR1 and CDR2: SGHTA, FQGTGA. CDR3 amino acids: CASSGTGSDGGYTF. The CDR3 coding sequence is TGTGCCAGCAGCGGTACAGGATCGGACGGCGGCTACACCTTC.